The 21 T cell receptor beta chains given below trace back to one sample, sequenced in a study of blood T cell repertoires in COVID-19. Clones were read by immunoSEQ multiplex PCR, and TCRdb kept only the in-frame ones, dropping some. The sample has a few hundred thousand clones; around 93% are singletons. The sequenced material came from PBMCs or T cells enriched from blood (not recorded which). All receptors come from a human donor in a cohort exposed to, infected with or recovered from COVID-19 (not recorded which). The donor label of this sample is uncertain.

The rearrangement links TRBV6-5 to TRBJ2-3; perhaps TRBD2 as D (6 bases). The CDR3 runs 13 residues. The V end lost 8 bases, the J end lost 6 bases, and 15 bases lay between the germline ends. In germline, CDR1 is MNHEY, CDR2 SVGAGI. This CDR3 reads CASGRDWGDTQYF. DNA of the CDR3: TGTGCCAGCGGCCGGGACTGGGGCGATACGCAGTATTTT.

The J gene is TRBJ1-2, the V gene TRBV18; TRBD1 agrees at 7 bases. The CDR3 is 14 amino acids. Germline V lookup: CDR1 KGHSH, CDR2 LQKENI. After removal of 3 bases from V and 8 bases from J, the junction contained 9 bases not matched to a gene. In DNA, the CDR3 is TGTGCCAGCTCACCTGGGACAGAAACGGGAGGCTACACCTTC. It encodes CASSPGTETGGYTF.

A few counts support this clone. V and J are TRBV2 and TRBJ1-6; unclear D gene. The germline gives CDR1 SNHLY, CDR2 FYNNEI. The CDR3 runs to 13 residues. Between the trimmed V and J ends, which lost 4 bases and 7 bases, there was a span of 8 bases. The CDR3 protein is CASSAARNSPLHF. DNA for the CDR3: TGTGCCAGCAGTGCGGCTAGGAATTCACCCCTCCACTTT. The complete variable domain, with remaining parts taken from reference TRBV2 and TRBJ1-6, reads EPEVTQTPSHQVTQMGQEVILRCVPISNHLYFYWYRQILGQKVEFLVSFYNNEISEKSEIFDDQFSVERPDGSNFTLKIRSTKLEDSAMYFCASSAARNSPLHFGNGTRLTVT.

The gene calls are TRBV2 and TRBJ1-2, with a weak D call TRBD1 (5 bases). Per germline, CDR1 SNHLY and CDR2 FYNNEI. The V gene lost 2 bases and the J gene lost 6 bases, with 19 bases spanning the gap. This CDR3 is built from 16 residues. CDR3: CASSENMGVRGNGYTF. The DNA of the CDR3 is TGTGCCAGCAGTGAAAATATGGGGGTCCGGGGGAATGGCTACACCTTC.

This chain's CDR3 is CASSGGTPDTQYF. Here the CDR3 DNA reads TGTGCCAGCAGCGGAGGAACTCCGGATACGCAGTATTTT. This rearrangement joins TRBV9 to TRBJ2-3; D uncertain. The V gene lost 3 bases and the J gene lost 6 bases, with 11 bases spanning the gap. CDR3 length equals 13 residues. Germline CDR1 and CDR2: SGDLS and YYNGEE.

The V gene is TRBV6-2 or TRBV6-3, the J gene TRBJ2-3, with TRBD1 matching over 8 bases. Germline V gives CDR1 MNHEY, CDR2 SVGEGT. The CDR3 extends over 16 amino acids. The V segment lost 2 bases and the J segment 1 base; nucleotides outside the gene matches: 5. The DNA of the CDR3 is TGTGCCAGCAGTTACGCAGGGGGCGATGGCACAGATACGCAGTATTTT. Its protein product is CASSYAGGDGTDTQYF.

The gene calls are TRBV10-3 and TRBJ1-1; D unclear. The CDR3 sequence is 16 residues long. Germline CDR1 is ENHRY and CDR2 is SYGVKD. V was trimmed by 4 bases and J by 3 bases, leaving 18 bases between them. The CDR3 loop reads CAISGGKAGGDTEAFF. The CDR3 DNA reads TGTGCCATCAGTGGAGGAAAGGCGGGCGGGGACACTGAAGCTTTCTTT.

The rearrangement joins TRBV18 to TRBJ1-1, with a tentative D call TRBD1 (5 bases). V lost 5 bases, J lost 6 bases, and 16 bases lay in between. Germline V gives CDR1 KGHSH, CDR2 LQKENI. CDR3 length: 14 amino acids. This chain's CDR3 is CASSASRGVAEAFF. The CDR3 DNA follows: TGTGCCAGCTCAGCCTCCCGGGGGGTAGCTGAAGCTTTCTTT.

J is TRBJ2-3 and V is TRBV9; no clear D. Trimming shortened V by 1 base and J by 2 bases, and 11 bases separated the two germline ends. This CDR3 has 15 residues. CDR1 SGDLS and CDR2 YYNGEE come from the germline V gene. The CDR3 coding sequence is TGTGCCAGCAGCGTAATCCCCACGGTCACAGATACGCAGTATTTT. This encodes CASSVIPTVTDTQYF.

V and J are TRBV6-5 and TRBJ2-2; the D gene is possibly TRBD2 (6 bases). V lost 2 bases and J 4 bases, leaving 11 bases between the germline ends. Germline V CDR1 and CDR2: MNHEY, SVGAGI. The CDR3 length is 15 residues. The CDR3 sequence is CASSYRQEGTGELFF. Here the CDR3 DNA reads TGTGCCAGCAGTTACAGGCAGGAGGGCACCGGGGAGCTGTTTTTT.

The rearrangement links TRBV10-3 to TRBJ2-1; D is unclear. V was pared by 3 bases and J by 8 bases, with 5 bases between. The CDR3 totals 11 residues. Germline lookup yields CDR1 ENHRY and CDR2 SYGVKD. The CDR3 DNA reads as TGTGCCATCAGTGAACTCTATGAGCAGTTCTTC. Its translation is CAISELYEQFF.

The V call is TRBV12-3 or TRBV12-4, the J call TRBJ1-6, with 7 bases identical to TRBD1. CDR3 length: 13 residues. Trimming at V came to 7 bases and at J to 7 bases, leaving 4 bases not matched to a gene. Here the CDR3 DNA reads TGTGCCAGCAAACAGGGGCTGAATTCACCCCTCCACTTT. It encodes CASKQGLNSPLHF.

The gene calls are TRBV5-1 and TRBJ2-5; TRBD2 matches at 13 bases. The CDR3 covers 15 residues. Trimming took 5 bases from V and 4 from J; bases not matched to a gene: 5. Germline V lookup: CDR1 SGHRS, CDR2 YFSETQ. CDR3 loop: CASRGGLAGRETQYF. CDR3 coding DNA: TGCGCCAGCAGAGGGGGACTAGCGGGGAGAGAGACCCAGTACTTC. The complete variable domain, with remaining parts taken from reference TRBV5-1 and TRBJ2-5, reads KAGVTQTPRYLIKTRGQQVTLSCSPISGHRSVSWYQQTPGQGLQFLFEYFSETQRNKGNFPGRFSGRQFSNSRSEMNVSTLELGDSALYLCASRGGLAGRETQYFGPGTRLLVL.

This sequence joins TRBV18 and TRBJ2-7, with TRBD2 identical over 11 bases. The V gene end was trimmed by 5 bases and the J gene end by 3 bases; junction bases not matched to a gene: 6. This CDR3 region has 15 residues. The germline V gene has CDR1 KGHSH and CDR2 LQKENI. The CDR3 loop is CASSSTSGAIYEQYF. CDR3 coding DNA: TGTGCCAGCTCATCGACTAGCGGGGCCATCTACGAGCAGTACTTC.

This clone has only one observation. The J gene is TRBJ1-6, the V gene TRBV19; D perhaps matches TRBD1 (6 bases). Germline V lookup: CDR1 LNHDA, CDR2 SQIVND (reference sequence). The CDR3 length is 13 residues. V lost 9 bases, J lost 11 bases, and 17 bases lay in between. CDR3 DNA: TGTGCCAGAGGGGGGGGATGGGTGACACCCCTCCACTTT. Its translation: CARGGGWVTPLHF.

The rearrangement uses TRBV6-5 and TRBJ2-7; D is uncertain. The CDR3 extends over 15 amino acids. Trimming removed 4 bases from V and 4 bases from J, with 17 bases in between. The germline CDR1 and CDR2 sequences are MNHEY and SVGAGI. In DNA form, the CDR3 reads TGTGCCAGCAGTTTGAGGATGTCCCGATCATACGAGCAGTACTTC. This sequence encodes CASSLRMSRSYEQYF.

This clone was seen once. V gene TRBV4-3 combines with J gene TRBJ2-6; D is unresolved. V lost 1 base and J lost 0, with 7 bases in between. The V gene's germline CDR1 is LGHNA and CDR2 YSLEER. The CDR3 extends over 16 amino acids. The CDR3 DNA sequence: TGCGCCAGCAGCCAAGCCGCCGGCTCTGGGGCCAACGTCCTGACTTTC. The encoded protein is CASSQAAGSGANVLTF.

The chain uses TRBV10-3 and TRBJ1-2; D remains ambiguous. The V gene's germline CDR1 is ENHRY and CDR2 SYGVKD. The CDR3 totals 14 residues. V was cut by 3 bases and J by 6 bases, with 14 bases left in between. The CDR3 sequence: CAISDYFHPNGYTF. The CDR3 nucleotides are TGTGCCATCAGTGATTACTTCCATCCCAATGGCTACACCTTC.

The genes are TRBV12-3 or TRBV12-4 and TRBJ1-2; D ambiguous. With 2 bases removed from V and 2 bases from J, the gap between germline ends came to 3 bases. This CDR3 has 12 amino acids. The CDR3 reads CASSLQNYGYTF. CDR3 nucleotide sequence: TGTGCCAGCAGTTTACAGAACTATGGCTACACCTTC.

Here the CDR3 DNA reads TGTGCCAGCAGCTGGAGGGGCACAGATACGCAGTATTTT. The encoded protein is CASSWRGTDTQYF. V is TRBV7-6 and J is TRBJ2-3, with D maybe TRBD2 (6 bases). V lost 4 bases to trimming and J lost 1 base, with 6 bases between them. The length of the CDR3 is 13 residues. The germline gives CDR1 SGHVS, CDR2 FNYEAQ. The full variable domain, with the rest looked up from reference TRBV7-6 and TRBJ2-3, is GAGVSQSPRYKVTKRGQDVALRCDPISGHVSLYWYRQALGQGPEFLTYFNYEAQQDKSGLPNDRFSAERPEGSISTLTIQRTEQRDSAMYRCASSWRGTDTQYFGPGTRLTVL.

The CDR3 DNA is TGTGCCAGTAAAACTAGCGGGGGGGCTTCCTACAATGAGCAGTTCTTC. Protein: CASKTSGGASYNEQFF. The rearrangement links TRBV19 to TRBJ2-1; 13 nucleotides line up with TRBD2. CDR3 length: 16 amino acids. J lost 1 base, V lost 7 bases, and 4 bases had no gene match. Germline CDR1 reads LNHDA; CDR2 reads SQIVND (reference sequence). The variable domain in full, with the rest retrieved from reference TRBV19 and TRBJ2-1, is DGGITQSPKYLFRKEGQNVTLSCEQNLNHDAMYWYRQDPGQGLRLIYYSQIVNDFQKGDIAEGYSVSREKKESFPLTVTSAQKNPTAFYLCASKTSGGASYNEQFFGPGTRLTVL.